This TCR beta chain was recorded in a study of shared clonotypes between healthy human individuals. Positive CCR7 selection of CD45RO-negative cells yielded the naive CD8 cells, and terminally differentiated effector memory CD45RA+ cells were excluded. Findings of the study overall: In general, naive subsets displayed greater estimated richness than memory subsets did. Around 5% was the fraction of naive CD4 clonotypes found shared across several donors.

V shed 2 bases and J 6 bases; nucleotides not matched to a gene: 4. This CDR3 is 14 amino acids long. Germline CDR1 reads SGHDT; CDR2 reads YYEEEE. Deep-level running was used for the assay. In the original processing: Junction-only sequences without quality scores were provided by ImmunoSEQ, so filtering was different. Assay used: immunoSEQ multiplex PCR; TCRdb lists only in-frame clones, some missing. From that table come the V and J calls and clone size; the DNA was used to work out D and trimming. The table includes more than 600,000 clones, about 92% detected once. As to this clone: The antigen remains unidentified.

The chain uses TRBV5-6 and TRBJ1-4; TRBD1 agrees at 7 bases. Sequencing was carried out using naive CD8+ T cells sorted from blood. The sequence was collected from a man aged 30 to 39 in good health. The CDR3 DNA is TGTGCCAGCAGCTTCGACAGGGCTTATGAAAAACTGTTTTTT. It is translated as CASSFDRAYEKLFF.